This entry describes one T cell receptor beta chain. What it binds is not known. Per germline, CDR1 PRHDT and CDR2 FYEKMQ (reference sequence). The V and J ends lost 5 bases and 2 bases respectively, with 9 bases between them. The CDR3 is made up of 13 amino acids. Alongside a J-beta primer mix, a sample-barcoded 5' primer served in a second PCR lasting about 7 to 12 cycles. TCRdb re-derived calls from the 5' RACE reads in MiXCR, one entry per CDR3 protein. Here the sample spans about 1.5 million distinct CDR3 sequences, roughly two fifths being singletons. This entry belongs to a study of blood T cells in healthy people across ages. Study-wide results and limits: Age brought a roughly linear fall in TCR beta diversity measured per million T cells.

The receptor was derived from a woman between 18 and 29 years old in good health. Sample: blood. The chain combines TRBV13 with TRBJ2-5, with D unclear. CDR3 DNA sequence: TGTGCCAGCAGCAAGATGCCACAAGAGACCCAGTACTTC. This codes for CASSKMPQETQYF.